Sequencing of this T cell receptor (beta chain) was carried out in a study of T cells in Graves' hyperthyroidism and ophthalmopathy. The TCR beta CDR3 regions underwent amplification using RNA transcripts as the source. When the TCR CDR3 underwent first-round RT-PCR, the HTBI primer set was used. TCRdb called the multiplex PCR reads again in MiXCR, with one record for every CDR3 protein. This sample yields about 640,000 distinct CDR3 sequences, of which roughly 20% are seen a single time; more than 30% belongs to the top ten. With duration under 3 months, ophthalmopathy was active: Clinical Activity Score at least 3, NOSPECS at least 4. Study-level findings and limits: Most clonotypes expanded in thyroid above 0.001 were likewise present in blood.

This clonotype was observed many times. Its antigen is undetermined. This CDR3 is 15 amino acids long. The trim removed 2 bases at V and 5 bases at J, leaving 7 bases unmatched. In germline, CDR1 is MDHEN, CDR2 SYDVKM. This chain connects TRBV28 to TRBJ2-5; TRBD1 matches at 8 bases. This clonotype was obtained from a man aged 30 to 39 with Graves' ophthalmopathy. The sequencing sample was made of blood. CDR3 DNA: TGTGCCAGCAGTTTACCCTGGACAGGGTGGGAGACCCAGTACTTC. Amino acids: CASSLPWTGWETQYF.